The 24 T cell receptor beta chains reported below all come from one sample, sequenced in a study of blood T cell repertoires in COVID-19. Method: immunoSEQ multiplex PCR; TCRdb's copy keeps in-frame clones and lacks some. The table lists 270,000 or so clones, roughly 87% of them singletons. Sequenced sample: peripheral blood. The receptor set was obtained from a woman aged 40 to 50 who had recovered from COVID-19.

This rearrangement joins TRBV2 to TRBJ2-1; 8 bases line up with TRBD1. Trimming took 8 bases from V and 4 from J; bases not matched to a gene: 1. This CDR3 is built from 12 residues. Germline loops: CDR1 SNHLY, CDR2 FYNNEI. The CDR3 DNA reads as TGTGCCAGCTGGGACAGGTACAATGAGCAGTTCTTC. Protein sequence: CASWDRYNEQFF.

The V and J genes are TRBV14 and TRBJ2-1; 7 bases are shared with TRBD1. Germline CDR1 and CDR2: SGHDN and FVKESK. V trimming: 4 bases; J trimming: 12 bases; junction bases outside the gene matches: 18. The CDR3 has 16 amino acids. DNA of the CDR3: TGTGCCAGCAGCCCCACAGACAGGGCGAACTGGCACCGGCAGTTCTTC. Translating gives CASSPTDRANWHRQFF.

The chain is built from TRBV4-3 and TRBJ1-1; 7 bases fit TRBD1. The V segment lost 0 bases and the J segment 0 bases; nucleotides outside the gene matches: 13. The CDR3 length is 19 residues. Germline V gene data show CDR1 as LGHNA and CDR2 as YSLEER. CDR3 DNA sequence: TGCGCCAGCAGCCAAGATCGGGAGGGGGCCGGAGTTATGAACACTGAAGCTTTCTTT. Its translation is CASSQDREGAGVMNTEAFF.

The V and J genes are TRBV18 and TRBJ2-2; tentative D call: TRBD2 (6 bases). Germline V gives CDR1 KGHSH, CDR2 LQKENI. The ends were cut back, 3 bases at V and 8 bases at J, with 13 bases in the middle. The CDR3 is 14 amino acids. The CDR3 DNA sequence: TGTGCCAGCTCACCGGGGACTGCAAGGGGGGAGCTGTTTTTT. Translation: CASSPGTARGELFF.

The chain carries TRBV9 and TRBJ2-5, with 10 nucleotides matching TRBD2. The CDR3 contains 14 residues. In germline, CDR1 is SGDLS, CDR2 YYNGEE. The junction had 3 bases not matched to a gene; V was cut back by 4 bases and J by 3 bases. CDR3 residues: CASSFGLAEETQYF. CDR3 in DNA: TGTGCCAGCAGCTTCGGACTAGCGGAAGAGACCCAGTACTTC.

The V gene is TRBV19, the J gene TRBJ1-2, with D possibly TRBD1 on 5 matching bases. V was clipped by 3 bases and J by 1 base, with 9 bases between them. Germline loops: CDR1 LNHDA, CDR2 SQIVND (reference sequence). The CDR3 is made up of 14 amino acids. The CDR3 DNA reads as TGTGCCAGTAGTATGGGGCTAAATAACTATGGCTACACCTTC. Translating gives CASSMGLNNYGYTF.

The gene calls are TRBV19 and TRBJ1-1; perhaps TRBD1 as D (5 bases). Trimming removed 7 bases at V and 1 base at J, with 13 bases between. CDR1 and CDR2 from the germline V gene are LNHDA and SQIVND (reference sequence). CDR3 size: 14 residues. The CDR3 is CASIDGGGNTEAFF. CDR3 in DNA: TGTGCCAGTATTGATGGGGGGGGGAACACTGAAGCTTTCTTT. Filled out from reference TRBV19 and TRBJ1-1, the complete variable domain reads DGGITQSPKYLFRKEGQNVTLSCEQNLNHDAMYWYRQDPGQGLRLIYYSQIVNDFQKGDIAEGYSVSREKKESFPLTVTSAQKNPTAFYLCASIDGGGNTEAFFGQGTRLTVV.

V is TRBV11-2 and J is TRBJ1-1, with D possibly matching TRBD1 (5 bases). This CDR3 comprises 18 residues. Trimming left V 5 bases short and J 0 bases short, with 22 bases between. The germline V gene encodes CDR1 SGHAT and CDR2 FQNNGV. The CDR3 protein is CASSLKTRGEGLNTEAFF. In DNA form, the CDR3 reads TGTGCCAGCAGCCTAAAAACGCGGGGGGAAGGGTTGAACACTGAAGCTTTCTTT. Using reference TRBV11-2 and TRBJ1-1 for the parts outside the CDR3, the full variable domain is EAGVAQSPRYKIIEKRQSVAFWCNPISGHATLYWYQQILGQGPKLLIQFQNNGVVDDSQLPKDRFSAERLKGVDSTLKIQPAKLEDSAVYLCASSLKTRGEGLNTEAFFGQGTRLTVV.

This rearrangement joins TRBV27 to TRBJ1-1; TRBD1 is a possible D gene (5 bases). Germline V gene sequence: CDR1 MNHEY, CDR2 SMNVEV (reference sequence). The CDR3 runs 14 residues. V lost 4 bases to trimming and J lost 7 bases, with 16 bases between them. Here the CDR3 reads CASSSPDSRHEAFF. In DNA form, the CDR3 reads TGTGCCAGCAGTTCCCCAGACAGCCGCCATGAAGCTTTCTTT.

This clone was detected once. V and J are TRBV7-3 and TRBJ2-1; 12 nucleotides match TRBD2. Germline lookup yields CDR1 SGHTA and CDR2 FQGTGA. The CDR3 extends over 18 amino acids. V gave up 1 base and J gave up 4 bases; unmatched junction bases: 8. The DNA for the CDR3 is TGTGCCAGCAGCTTAAAGAGGACTAGCGGGGCCAGTTACAATGAGCAGTTCTTC. It yields the protein CASSLKRTSGASYNEQFF.

This chain links TRBV6-5 with TRBJ1-1, with D unclear. The CDR3 loop spans 13 amino acids. Trimming cost V 0 bases and J 12 bases, with 14 bases left between them. Germline lookup yields CDR1 MNHEY and CDR2 SVGAGI. The CDR3 reads CASSYSMQVGTFF. The CDR3 DNA follows: TGTGCCAGCAGTTACTCGATGCAGGTCGGAACTTTCTTT.

Regarding this clone: Within the sample, other DNA sequences also encode this same CDR3. The V call is TRBV7-9, the J call TRBJ1-2, with D hard to call. Germline CDR1 is SEHNR and CDR2 is FQNEAQ (reference sequence). The CDR3 has 14 amino acids. With 1 base removed from V and 2 bases from J, the gap between germline ends came to 8 bases. The CDR3, as DNA: TGTGCCAGCAGCTTAGAGGGAGCGAACTATGGCTACACCTTC. Amino acid sequence: CASSLEGANYGYTF.

The gene calls are TRBV7-8 and TRBJ2-2; D ambiguous. The V end lost 8 bases, the J end lost 6 bases, and 10 bases lay between the germline ends. The CDR3 sequence is 12 residues long. Germline values: CDR1 SGHVS, CDR2 FQNEAQ. In DNA, the CDR3 is TGTGCCAGCTTAGTTATCGCCGGGGAGCTGTTTTTT. Encoded protein: CASLVIAGELFF.

The V gene is TRBV12-3 or TRBV12-4, the J gene TRBJ2-7; 9 positions agree with TRBD1. The CDR3 spans 13 residues. Unmatched junction bases numbered 1, after V lost 5 bases and J lost 2 bases. For the CDR3, the DNA is TGTGCCAGCAGTCGGACAGGGGCCTACGAGCAGTACGTC. This codes for CASSRTGAYEQYV.

The V and J genes are TRBV27 and TRBJ2-5; 11 bases match TRBD2. CDR1 is MNHEY and CDR2 is SMNVEV in the germline V gene (reference sequence). J lost 5 bases, V lost 5 bases, and 7 bases had no gene match. The CDR3 spans 15 residues. CDR3 region: CASSPVSGGDETQYF. The CDR3 region has the DNA TGTGCCAGCAGTCCAGTTAGCGGGGGGGATGAGACCCAGTACTTC.

The genes are TRBV11-2 and TRBJ2-2, with D perhaps matching TRBD1 (6 bases). Trimming cost V 5 bases and J 3 bases, with 10 bases left between them. The CDR3 loop spans 14 amino acids. Per germline, CDR1 SGHAT and CDR2 FQNNGV. DNA of the CDR3: TGTGCCAGCAGCCTAGGACAGTACACCGGGGAGCTGTTTTTT. It translates to CASSLGQYTGELFF.

The V call is TRBV10-1, the J call TRBJ2-2; TRBD2 matches at 9 bases. V lost 2 bases to trimming and J lost 3 bases; unmatched junction nucleotides: 7. The CDR3 is 17 amino acids. From germline, CDR1 is WNHNN and CDR2 SYGVQD (reference sequence). The chain's CDR3 is CASSEKRGATDTGELFF. Here the CDR3 DNA reads TGCGCCAGCAGTGAGAAGCGGGGGGCCACTGACACCGGGGAGCTGTTTTTT.

The V gene is TRBV29-1, the J gene TRBJ2-1; 11 bases agree with TRBD2. The length of the CDR3 is 18 residues. Losses at the gene ends were 4 bases for V and 0 bases for J; bases not matched to a gene: 11. Germline V gene data show CDR1 as SQVTM and CDR2 as ANQGSEA. The CDR3 bases are TGCAGCGTTGGAACTAGCGGGGGCCTTCCCGTCTCCTACAATGAGCAGTTCTTC. It specifies CSVGTSGGLPVSYNEQFF.

The chain has TRBV2 and TRBJ2-1, with 8 bases aligning to TRBD2. V lost 4 bases and J lost 9; bases outside the gene matches: 2. This CDR3 region has 12 residues. CDR1 and CDR2 from the germline V gene are SNHLY and FYNNEI. CDR3 in DNA: TGTGCCAGCAGTGTCAGCGGGAGTGAGCAGTTCTTC. Protein sequence: CASSVSGSEQFF.

The CDR3 bases are TGTGCCAGCAACGGCGGGCTAGCGGGAGCGGTGCAGTTCTTC. Protein product: CASNGGLAGAVQFF. The gene calls are TRBV19 and TRBJ2-1, with 10 nucleotides matching TRBD2. V gave up 9 bases and J gave up 12 bases; unmatched junction bases: 14. This CDR3 has 14 amino acids. Germline values: CDR1 LNHDA, CDR2 SQIVND (reference sequence).

CDR3 DNA sequence: TGTGCCAGCAGTGAGGGGGCAGGTGGGCCCTACGAGCAGTACGTC. The encoded protein is CASSEGAGGPYEQYV. The chain links TRBV2 to TRBJ2-7; tentative D call: TRBD1 (6 bases). This CDR3 has 15 residues. Germline loops: CDR1 SNHLY, CDR2 FYNNEI. V was pared by 3 bases and J by 2 bases, with 14 bases between.

This clone was seen a single time. The V and J genes are TRBV19 and TRBJ2-2, with 9 bases that match TRBD2. The V and J ends lost 6 bases and 7 bases, in that order; junction bases with no gene match: 12. The germline V gene has CDR1 LNHDA and CDR2 SQIVND (reference sequence). The CDR3 is 16 amino acids. This CDR3 reads CASRGLAGMGGGELFF. The CDR3 DNA is TGTGCCAGTAGGGGTCTAGCGGGAATGGGTGGCGGGGAGCTGTTTTTT.

The rearrangement joins TRBV19 to TRBJ1-2; 7 bases are shared with TRBD1. This CDR3 contains 14 residues. Trimming removed 5 bases from V and 5 bases from J; junction bases left unmatched: 8. The V gene's germline CDR1 is LNHDA and CDR2 SQIVND (reference sequence). The CDR3 nucleotides read TGTGCCAGTAGTTCCCCGACAGGGAAGTATGGCTACACCTTC. This sequence encodes CASSSPTGKYGYTF.

This sequence joins TRBV19 and TRBJ1-2, with 7 bases fitting TRBD1. The germline CDR1 and CDR2 sequences are LNHDA and SQIVND (reference sequence). The ends lost 5 bases at V and 5 bases at J; junction bases unmatched: 8. This CDR3 has 14 amino acids. CDR3 residues: CASSSATGRYGYTF. Here the CDR3 DNA reads TGTGCCAGTAGTTCTGCGACAGGGAGGTATGGCTACACCTTC.